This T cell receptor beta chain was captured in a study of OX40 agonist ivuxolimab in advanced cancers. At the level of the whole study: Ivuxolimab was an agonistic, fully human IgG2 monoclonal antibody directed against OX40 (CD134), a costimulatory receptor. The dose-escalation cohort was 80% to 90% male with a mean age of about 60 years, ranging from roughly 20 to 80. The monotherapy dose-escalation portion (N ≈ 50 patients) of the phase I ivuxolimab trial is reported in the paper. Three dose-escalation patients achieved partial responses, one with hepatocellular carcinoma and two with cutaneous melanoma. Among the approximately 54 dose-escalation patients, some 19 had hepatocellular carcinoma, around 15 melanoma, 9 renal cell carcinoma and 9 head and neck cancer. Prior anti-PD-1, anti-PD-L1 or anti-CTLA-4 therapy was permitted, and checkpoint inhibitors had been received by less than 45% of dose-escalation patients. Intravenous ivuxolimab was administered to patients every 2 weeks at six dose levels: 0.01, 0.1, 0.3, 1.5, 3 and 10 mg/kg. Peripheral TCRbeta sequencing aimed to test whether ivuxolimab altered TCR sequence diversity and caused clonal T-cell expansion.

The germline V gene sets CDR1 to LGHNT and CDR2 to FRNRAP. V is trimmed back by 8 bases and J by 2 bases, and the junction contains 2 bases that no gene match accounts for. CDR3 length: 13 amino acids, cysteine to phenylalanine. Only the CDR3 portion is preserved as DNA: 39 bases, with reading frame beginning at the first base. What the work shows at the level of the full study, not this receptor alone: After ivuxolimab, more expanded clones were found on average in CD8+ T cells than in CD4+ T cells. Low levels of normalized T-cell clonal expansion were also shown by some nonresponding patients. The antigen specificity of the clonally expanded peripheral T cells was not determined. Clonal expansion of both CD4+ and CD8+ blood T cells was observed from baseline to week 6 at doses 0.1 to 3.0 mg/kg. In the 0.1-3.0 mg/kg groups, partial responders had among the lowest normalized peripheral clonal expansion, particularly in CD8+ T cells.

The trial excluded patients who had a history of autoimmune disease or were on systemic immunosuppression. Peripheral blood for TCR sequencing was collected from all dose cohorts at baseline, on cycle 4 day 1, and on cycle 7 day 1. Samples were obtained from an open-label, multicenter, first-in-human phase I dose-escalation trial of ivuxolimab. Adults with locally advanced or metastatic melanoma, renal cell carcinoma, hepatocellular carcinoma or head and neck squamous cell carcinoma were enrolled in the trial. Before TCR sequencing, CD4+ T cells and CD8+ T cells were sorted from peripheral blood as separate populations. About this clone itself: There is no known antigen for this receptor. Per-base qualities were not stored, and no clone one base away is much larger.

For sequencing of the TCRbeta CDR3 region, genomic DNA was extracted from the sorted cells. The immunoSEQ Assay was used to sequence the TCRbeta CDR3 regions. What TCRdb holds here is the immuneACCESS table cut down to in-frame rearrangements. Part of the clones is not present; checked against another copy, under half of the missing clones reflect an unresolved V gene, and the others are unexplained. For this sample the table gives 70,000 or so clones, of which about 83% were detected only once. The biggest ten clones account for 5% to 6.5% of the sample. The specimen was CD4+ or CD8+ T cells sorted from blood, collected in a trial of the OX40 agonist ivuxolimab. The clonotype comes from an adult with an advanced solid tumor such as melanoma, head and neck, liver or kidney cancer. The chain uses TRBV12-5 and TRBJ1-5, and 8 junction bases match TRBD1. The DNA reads TGTGCTAGTCAGGGGGCAGGCAATCAGCCCCAGCATTTT. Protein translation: CASQGAGNQPQHF. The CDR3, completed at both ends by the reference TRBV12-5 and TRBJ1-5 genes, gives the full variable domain DARVTQTPRHKVTEMGQEVTMRCQPILGHNTVFWYRQTMMQGLELLAYFRNRAPLDDSGMPKDRFSAEMPDATLATLKIQPSEPRDSAVYFCASQGAGNQPQHFGDGTRLSIL.